The 15 T cell receptor beta chains presented below share a single source sample, sequenced in a study of spatial heterogeneity in lung cancer. Noted time point: blood at routine non-recurrence follow-up after resection. Unsorted whole RNA from tumor, nontumor lung or frozen PBMC underwent sequencing. TCRdb used MiXCR to reprocess the 5' RACE reads, holding one entry per CDR3 protein. This sample has around 120,000 distinct CDR3 sequences, with 9% to 15% found just once. Sequenced material: PBMCs, taken at follow-up. All receptors come from a male donor with early-stage non-small cell lung cancer.

V is TRBV7-9 and J is TRBJ2-1; weak D call: TRBD2 (5 bases). The CDR3 consists of 15 residues. CDR1 is SEHNR and CDR2 is FQNEAQ in the germline V gene (reference sequence). Trimming cost V 8 bases and J 7 bases, with 21 bases left between them. Written as DNA, the CDR3 is TGTGCCAGCTGGGCCGGGAAATCTTTTTTTAATGAGCAGTTCTTC. This gives the protein CASWAGKSFFNEQFF. Using reference TRBV7-9 and TRBJ2-1 for the parts outside the CDR3, the full variable domain is DTGVSQNPRHKITKRGQNVTFRCDPISEHNRLYWYRQTLGQGPEFLTYFQNEAQLEKSRLLSDRFSAERPKGSFSTLEIQRTEQGDSAMYLCASWAGKSFFNEQFFGPGTRLTVL.

The table lists this clonotype with many counts. The chain carries TRBV7-9 and TRBJ2-5; D unclear. Looked up from germline, CDR1 is SEHNR and CDR2 is FQNEAQ (reference sequence). The ends were cut back, 7 bases at V and 9 bases at J, with 18 bases in the middle. This CDR3 is 13 amino acids long. CDR3 sequence reads: CASTLNTVAAQYF. In DNA, the CDR3 is TGTGCCAGCACCCTAAACACTGTGGCGGCCCAGTACTTC.

The V call is TRBV9, the J call TRBJ2-2; 12 bases are a match to TRBD2. Germline CDR1 reads SGDLS; CDR2 reads YYNGEE. V was clipped by 3 bases and J by 6 bases; unmatched bases: 6. The CDR3 spans 16 residues. CDR3: CASSGSSGGAPGELFF. In DNA form, the CDR3 reads TGTGCCAGCAGCGGATCTAGCGGGGGGGCCCCCGGGGAGCTGTTTTTT.

V gene TRBV7-9 combines with J gene TRBJ1-1; 7 bases agree with TRBD1. Unmatched junction bases numbered 6, after V lost 1 base and J lost 4 bases. The germline V gene has CDR1 SEHNR and CDR2 FQNEAQ (reference sequence). The CDR3 loop spans 15 amino acids. The CDR3: CASSLVRGRPTEAFF. CDR3 coding DNA: TGTGCCAGCAGCTTAGTAAGGGGGCGACCCACTGAAGCTTTCTTT.

This clonotype was observed a handful of times. The chain's CDR3 is CSARVGQQNTEAFF. The CDR3 nucleotides are TGCAGTGCTAGAGTAGGCCAGCAGAACACTGAAGCTTTCTTT. The V call is TRBV20-1, the J call TRBJ1-1; no clear D gene. Per the germline V gene, CDR1 is DFQATT and CDR2 is SNEGSKA (reference sequence). The CDR3 spans 14 residues. V lost 1 base and J 1 base, leaving 10 bases between the germline ends.

Only a few counts were recorded for this clonotype. The chain couples TRBV6-2 or TRBV6-3 to TRBJ1-5; D call uncertain. The CDR3 covers 14 residues. The germline V and J ends were trimmed by 6 bases and 5 bases, with 14 bases remaining between them. Looked up from germline, CDR1 is MNHEY and CDR2 is SVGEGT. As DNA, the CDR3 is TGTGCCAGCAGCGATGGGTCCGATTATCAGCCCCAGCATTTT. Protein: CASSDGSDYQPQHF.

A few counts support this clonotype. This sequence joins TRBV12-3 or TRBV12-4 and TRBJ2-3; 8 bases fit TRBD1. Trimming removed 0 bases from V and 2 bases from J; junction bases left unmatched: 4. This CDR3 region has 16 residues. The CDR3 loop is CASSLASGGPTDTQYF. The CDR3 DNA follows: TGTGCCAGCAGTTTAGCGTCAGGGGGCCCCACAGATACGCAGTATTTT.

This clonotype was detected ten times or more. This rearrangement joins TRBV28 to TRBJ1-6, with TRBD1 as a possible D gene (5 bases). Deletions cut 8 bases from V and 8 bases from J, with 13 bases between. The CDR3 is 13 residues long. The germline V gene encodes CDR1 MDHEN and CDR2 SYDVKM. This CDR3 reads CASLGRGYSPLHF. As DNA, the CDR3 is TGTGCCAGCCTGGGACGGGGATATTCACCCCTCCACTTT. Complete variable domain (other parts from reference TRBV28 and TRBJ1-6): DVKVTQSSRYLVKRTGEKVFLECVQDMDHENMFWYRQDPGLGLRLIYFSYDVKMKEKGDIPEGYSVSREKKERFSLILESASTNQTSMYLCASLGRGYSPLHFGNGTRLTVT.

This clonotype has at least ten counts. The chain is built from TRBV6-4 and TRBJ1-1, with a tentative D call TRBD1 (5 bases). The CDR3 has 14 amino acids. Trimming removed 4 bases from V and 1 base from J, with 10 bases in between. Germline V CDR1 and CDR2: MRHNA, SNTAGT. As DNA, the CDR3 is TGTGCCAGCAGTGCGGGACCAGGGAACACTGAAGCTTTCTTT. Its protein is CASSAGPGNTEAFF.

The V call is TRBV24-1, the J call TRBJ2-7, with D possibly being TRBD1 (6 bases). Germline-derived CDR1 and CDR2 are KGHDR and SFDVKD. The CDR3 totals 12 residues. V was clipped by 4 bases and J by 3 bases, with 6 bases between them. CDR3 loop: CATSEQGYEQYF. The CDR3, as DNA: TGTGCCACCAGTGAACAGGGCTACGAGCAGTACTTC.

This clonotype came up a few times. It is likely a read error, because the conserved phenylalanine at the end of the CDR3 is missing. The genes are TRBV7-9 and TRBJ2-5; 9 nucleotides line up with TRBD1. The V gene end was trimmed by 0 bases and the J gene end by 2 bases; junction bases not matched to a gene: 4. Germline CDR1 reads SEHNR; CDR2 reads FQNEAQ (reference sequence). CDR3 size: 16 residues. The CDR3 loop is CASSLAQGTGQETQYS. CDR3 DNA sequence: TGTGCCAGCAGCTTAGCGCAAGGGACAGGGCAAGAGACCCAGTACTCC.

There are many counts of this clonotype. This chain links TRBV12-3 or TRBV12-4 with TRBJ2-7; the match to TRBD2 covers 8 bases. This CDR3 region has 14 residues. The junction had 6 bases not matched to a gene; V was cut back by 2 bases and J by 6 bases. The CDR3 here is CASSLSSGASEQYF. The CDR3 DNA reads TGTGCCAGCAGTTTAAGTAGCGGGGCAAGCGAGCAGTACTTC.

This clonotype was observed at least ten times. CDR3 coding DNA: TGCAGTGCGCTTAACAGGGGGCGGATGGAGACCCAGTACTTC. It codes for CSALNRGRMETQYF. V usage is TRBV20-1 and J usage is TRBJ2-5; TRBD1 matches 9 bases. Trimming removed 6 bases from V and 5 bases from J; junction bases left unmatched: 10. Germline CDR1 is DFQATT and CDR2 is SNEGSKA (reference sequence). The CDR3 contains 14 residues.

In its sample, this clonotype was seen a few times. The V and J genes are TRBV7-2 and TRBJ2-3; D might be TRBD2 (6 bases). This CDR3 region has 15 residues. The germline gives CDR1 SGHTA, CDR2 FQGNSA. Trimming removed 1 base at V and 4 bases at J, with 12 bases between. CDR3 nucleotides: TGTGCCAGCAGCTTAGTTCTAGGAGGGGCAGATACGCAGTATTTT. It codes for CASSLVLGGADTQYF.

This clonotype was detected ten times or more. One end of the junction fails to match germline, which may point to a read error. The CDR3 DNA reads TGCGGTACGAGGGGCTCTGGGGCCAACGTCCTGACTTTC. Its protein is CGTRGSGANVLTF. The chain is built from TRBV28 and TRBJ2-6; possibly TRBD1 or TRBD2 for D (5 bases each). The CDR3 is 13 amino acids. The germline V gene has CDR1 MDHEN and CDR2 SYDVKM.